The source of this TCR beta chain is a study of somatic mutations in cytotoxic T cells in rheumatoid arthritis. As for the study in general: Purity of nearly 100% was reached when some V beta antibody-stained T-cell populations were flow-sorted, including V beta1+ cells sequenced for TCRB.

General study results and limits: Rheumatoid arthritis patients showed CD8+ clonality increasing with age, unlike healthy controls. There were about an eighth of the roughly 65 patients in whom the largest CD8+ clone exceeded 20% of CD8+ cells.

Isolation of CD4+ and CD8+ cells used positive magnetic bead selection, with purity checked by flow cytometry. Germline CDR1 MDHEN, CDR2 SYDVKM. Trimming removed 5 bases at V and 3 bases at J, with 11 bases between. The CDR3 is 13 residues long. In the case of this clone: What it binds is not known.

The repertoire was sequenced with immunoSEQ multiplex PCR; TCRdb's copy has only in-frame clones and lacks some. The data show roughly 35,000 clones, approximately 84% seen once. This sequence was found in a man between 35 and 55 years old in good health. The sequenced sample consisted of CD8+ T cells sorted from blood. The V gene is TRBV28, the J gene TRBJ2-7; tentative D call: TRBD1 (5 bases). The CDR3 spells CASSTTRDYEQYF. For the CDR3, the DNA is TGTGCCAGCAGTACCACCAGGGACTACGAGCAGTACTTC.